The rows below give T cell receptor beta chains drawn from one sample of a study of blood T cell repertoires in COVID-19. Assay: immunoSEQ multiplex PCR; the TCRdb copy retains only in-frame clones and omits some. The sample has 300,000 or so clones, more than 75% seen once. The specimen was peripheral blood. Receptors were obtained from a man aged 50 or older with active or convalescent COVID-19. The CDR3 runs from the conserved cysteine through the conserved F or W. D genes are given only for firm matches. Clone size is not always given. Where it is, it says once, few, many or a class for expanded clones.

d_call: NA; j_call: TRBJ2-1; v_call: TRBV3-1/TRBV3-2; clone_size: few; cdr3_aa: CASSLLASNEQFF; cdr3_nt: TGTGCCAGCAGTCTTCTAGCGAGTAATGAGCAGTTCTTC
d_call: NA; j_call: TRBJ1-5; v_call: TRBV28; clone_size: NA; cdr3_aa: CASSPPDRYQPQHF; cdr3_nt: TGTGCCAGCAGTCCCCCAGACAGGTATCAGCCCCAGCATTTT
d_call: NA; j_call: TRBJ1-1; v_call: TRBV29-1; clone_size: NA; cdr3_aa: CSVLLLQVGSAFF; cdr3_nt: TGCAGCGTTCTTCTACTACAGGTTGGTTCGGCTTTCTTT
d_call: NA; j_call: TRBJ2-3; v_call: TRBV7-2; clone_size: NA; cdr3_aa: CASSLSPGAPDTQYF; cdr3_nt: TGTGCCAGCAGCTTAAGTCCGGGAGCACCAGATACGCAGTATTTT
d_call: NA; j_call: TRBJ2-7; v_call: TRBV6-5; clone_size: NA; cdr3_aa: CASSQGSLYEQYF; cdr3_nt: TGTGCCAGCAGTCAGGGATCCCTCTACGAGCAGTACTTC
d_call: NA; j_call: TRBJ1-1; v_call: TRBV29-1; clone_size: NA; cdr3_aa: CSVEGRQVRAFF; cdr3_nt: TGCAGCGTTGAAGGCAGACAGGTCAGAGCTTTCTTT
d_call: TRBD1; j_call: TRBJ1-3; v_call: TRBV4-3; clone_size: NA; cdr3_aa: CASSPHHGTEASGNTIYF; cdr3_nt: TGCGCCAGCAGCCCCCACCACGGGACAGAGGCTTCTGGAAACACCATATATTTT
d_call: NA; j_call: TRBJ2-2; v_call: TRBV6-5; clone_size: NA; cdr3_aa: CASRIAAQNTGELFF; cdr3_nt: TGTGCCAGCAGGATAGCGGCCCAGAACACCGGGGAGCTGTTTTTT
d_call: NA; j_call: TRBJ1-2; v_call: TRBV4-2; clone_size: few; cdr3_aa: CASSQDASNYGYTF; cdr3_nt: TGTGCCAGCAGCCAAGACGCGAGTAACTATGGCTACACCTTC
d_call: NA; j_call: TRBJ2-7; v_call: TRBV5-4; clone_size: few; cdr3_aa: CASSLYGAYEQYF; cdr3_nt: TGTGCCAGCAGCTTATACGGGGCCTACGAGCAGTACTTC
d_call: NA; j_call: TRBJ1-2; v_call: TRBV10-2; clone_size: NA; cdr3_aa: CASSEHRSNYGYTF; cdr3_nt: TGCGCCAGCAGTGAACACAGGAGTAACTATGGCTACACCTTC
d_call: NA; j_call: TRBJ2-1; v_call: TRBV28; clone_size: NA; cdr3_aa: CASSERAEQFF; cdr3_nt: TGTGCCAGCAGCGAGAGGGCTGAGCAGTTCTTC
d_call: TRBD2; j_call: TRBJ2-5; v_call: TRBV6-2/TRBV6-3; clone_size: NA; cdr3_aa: CASSYSTSGGARRETQYF; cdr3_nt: TGTGCCAGCAGTTACTCGACCAGCGGGGGGGCTCGTCGGGAGACCCAGTACTTC
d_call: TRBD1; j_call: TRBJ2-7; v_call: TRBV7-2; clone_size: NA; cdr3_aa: CASSSGQAAYEQYF; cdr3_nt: TGTGCCAGCAGCTCGGGACAGGCCGCCTACGAGCAGTACTTC
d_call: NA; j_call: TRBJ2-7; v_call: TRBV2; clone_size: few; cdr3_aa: CASSEVSGTVNF; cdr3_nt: TGTGCCAGCAGTGAAGTATCAGGTACCGTGAACTTC
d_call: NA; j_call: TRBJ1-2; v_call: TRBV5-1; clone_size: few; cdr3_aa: CASSWRSNYGYTF; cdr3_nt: TGCGCCAGCAGCTGGCGGAGTAACTATGGCTACACCTTC
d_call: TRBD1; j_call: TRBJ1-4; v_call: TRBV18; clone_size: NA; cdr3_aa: CASSPRTGSNEKLFF; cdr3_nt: TGTGCCAGCTCACCGAGGACAGGGTCTAATGAAAAACTGTTTTTT
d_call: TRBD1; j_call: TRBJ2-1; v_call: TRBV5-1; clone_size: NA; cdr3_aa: CASSIGTGEGEQFF; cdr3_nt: TGCGCCAGCAGCATCGGGACAGGGGAGGGTGAGCAGTTCTTC
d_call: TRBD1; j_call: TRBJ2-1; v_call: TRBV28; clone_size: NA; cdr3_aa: CASSLSGQAYNEQFF; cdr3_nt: TGTGCCAGCAGTTTATCGGGACAGGCCTACAATGAGCAGTTCTTC
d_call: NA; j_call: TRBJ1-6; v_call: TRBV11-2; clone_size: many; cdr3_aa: CASSSLEESPYSPLHF; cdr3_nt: TGTGCCAGCAGCTCCCTGGAGGAATCTCCCTATTCACCCCTCCACTTT
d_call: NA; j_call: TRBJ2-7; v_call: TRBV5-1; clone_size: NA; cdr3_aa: CASSLEAVPSYEQYF; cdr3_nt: TGCGCCAGCAGCTTGGAAGCGGTTCCCTCCTACGAGCAGTACTTC
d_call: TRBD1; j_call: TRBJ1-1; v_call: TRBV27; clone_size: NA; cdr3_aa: CASSLLPNDRGTEAFF; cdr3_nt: TGTGCCAGCAGTTTATTACCGAACGACAGGGGCACTGAAGCTTTCTTT
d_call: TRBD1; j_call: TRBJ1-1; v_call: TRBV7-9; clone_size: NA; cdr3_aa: CASSLRQGDTEAFF; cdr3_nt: TGTGCCAGCAGCTTGAGACAGGGAGACACTGAAGCTTTCTTT
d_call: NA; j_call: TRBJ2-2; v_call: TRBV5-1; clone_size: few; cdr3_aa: CASSLNSGNTGELFF; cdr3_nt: TGCGCCAGCAGCTTGAACAGCGGAAACACCGGGGAGCTGTTTTTT
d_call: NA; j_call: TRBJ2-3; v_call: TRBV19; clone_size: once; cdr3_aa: CANDIWGELAVGDTQYF; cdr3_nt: TGTGCCAACGACATTTGGGGGGAATTGGCTGTTGGGGATACGCAGTATTTT
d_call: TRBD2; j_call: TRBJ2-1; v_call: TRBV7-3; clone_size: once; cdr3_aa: CASSPPEAGSSYNEQFF; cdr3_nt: TGTGCCAGCAGCCCGCCAGAAGCGGGGAGCTCCTACAATGAGCAGTTCTTC
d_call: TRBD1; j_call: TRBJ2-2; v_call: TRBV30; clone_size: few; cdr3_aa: CAWTVRDRVTGELFF; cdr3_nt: TGTGCCTGGACGGTGCGGGACAGGGTTACCGGGGAGCTGTTTTTT
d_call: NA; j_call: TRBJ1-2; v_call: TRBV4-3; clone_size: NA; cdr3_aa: CASSQDLDSTYGYTF; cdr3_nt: TGCGCCAGCAGCCAAGATTTGGACAGTACCTATGGCTACACCTTC
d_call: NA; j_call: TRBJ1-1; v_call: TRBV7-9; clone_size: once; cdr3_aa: CASSQRGGSKTEAFF; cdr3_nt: TGTGCCAGCAGCCAAAGGGGTGGGTCGAAGACTGAAGCTTTCTTT
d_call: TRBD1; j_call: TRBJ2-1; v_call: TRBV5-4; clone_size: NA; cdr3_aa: CASSRRDSSYNEQFF; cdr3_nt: TGTGCCAGCAGCCGCCGGGACAGCTCCTACAATGAGCAGTTCTTC
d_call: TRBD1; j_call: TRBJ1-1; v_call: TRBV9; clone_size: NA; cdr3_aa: CASSARDRLNTEAFF; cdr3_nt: TGTGCCAGCAGCGCACGGGACAGACTGAACACTGAAGCTTTCTTT
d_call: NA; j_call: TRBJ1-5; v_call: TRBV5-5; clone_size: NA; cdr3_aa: CASSFGRESSEPQHF; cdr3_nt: TGTGCCAGCAGCTTTGGCAGGGAATCATCCGAGCCCCAGCATTTT
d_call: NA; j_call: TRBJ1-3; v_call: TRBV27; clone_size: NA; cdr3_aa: CASSLNRDSGNTIYF; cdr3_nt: TGTGCCAGCAGTTTAAACCGGGATTCTGGAAACACCATATATTTT
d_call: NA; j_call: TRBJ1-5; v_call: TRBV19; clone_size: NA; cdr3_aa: CASSITPSGSHQPQHF; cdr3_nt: TGTGCCAGTAGTATTACCCCCAGCGGGAGTCATCAGCCCCAGCATTTT
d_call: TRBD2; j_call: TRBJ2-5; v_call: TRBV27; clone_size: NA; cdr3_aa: CASGGLAGEETQYF; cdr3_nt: TGTGCCAGCGGGGGACTAGCGGGAGAAGAGACCCAGTACTTC
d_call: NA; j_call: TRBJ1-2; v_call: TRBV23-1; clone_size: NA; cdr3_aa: CARGAICCANYGYTF; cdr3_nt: TGCGCCAGGGGGGCTATTTGTTGCGCTAACTATGGCTACACCTTC
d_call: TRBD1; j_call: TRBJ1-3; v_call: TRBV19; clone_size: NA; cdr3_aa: CASFGTASSGNTIYF; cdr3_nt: TGTGCCAGTTTTGGGACAGCCAGCTCTGGAAACACCATATATTTT
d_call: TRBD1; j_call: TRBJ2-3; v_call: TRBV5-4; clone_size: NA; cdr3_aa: CASSQDRGQVVDTQYF; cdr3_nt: TGTGCCAGCAGCCAGGACAGGGGGCAGGTGGTTGATACGCAGTATTTT
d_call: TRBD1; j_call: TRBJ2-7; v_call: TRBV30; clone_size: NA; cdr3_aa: CAWERTGVSYEQYF; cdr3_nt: TGTGCCTGGGAGAGGACAGGGGTCTCCTACGAGCAGTACTTC
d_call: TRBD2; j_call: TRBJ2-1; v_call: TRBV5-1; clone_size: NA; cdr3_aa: CASSSKSTSGGAGEQFF; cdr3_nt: TGCGCCAGCAGCTCAAAAAGCACTAGCGGGGGGGCTGGTGAGCAGTTCTTC
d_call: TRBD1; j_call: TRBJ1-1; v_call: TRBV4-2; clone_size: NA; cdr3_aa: CASSIRQGDTEAFF; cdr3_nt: TGTGCCAGCAGCATACGACAGGGGGACACTGAAGCTTTCTTT
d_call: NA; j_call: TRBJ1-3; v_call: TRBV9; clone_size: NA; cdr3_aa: CASSRGNSGNTIYF; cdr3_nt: TGTGCCAGCAGCCGCGGCAACTCTGGAAACACCATATATTTT
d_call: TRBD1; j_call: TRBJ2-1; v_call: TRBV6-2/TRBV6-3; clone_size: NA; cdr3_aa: CASSGTGGNNEQFF; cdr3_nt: TGTGCCAGCAGTGGGACAGGGGGCAATAATGAGCAGTTCTTC
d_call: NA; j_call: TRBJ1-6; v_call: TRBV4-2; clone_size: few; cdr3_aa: CASSQDRDASPLHF; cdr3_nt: TGTGCCAGCAGCCAAGACAGGGATGCCTCACCCCTCCACTTT
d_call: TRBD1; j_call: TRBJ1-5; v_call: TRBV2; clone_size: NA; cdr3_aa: CASSEGPAGGYEPQHF; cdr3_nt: TGTGCCAGCAGTGAAGGCCCGGCAGGGGGCTATGAGCCCCAGCATTTT
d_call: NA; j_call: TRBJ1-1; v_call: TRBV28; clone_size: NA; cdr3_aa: CASKSPTVNTEAFF; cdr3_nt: TGTGCCAGCAAAAGTCCCACAGTGAACACTGAAGCTTTCTTT
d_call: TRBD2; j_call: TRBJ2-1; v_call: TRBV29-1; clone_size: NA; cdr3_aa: CSGLGLAVNEQFF; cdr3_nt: TGCAGCGGATTGGGACTAGCGGTTAATGAGCAGTTCTTC
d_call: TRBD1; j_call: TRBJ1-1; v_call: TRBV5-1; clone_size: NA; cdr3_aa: CASRGQGDTEAFF; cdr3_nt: TGCGCCAGCAGAGGACAGGGAGATACTGAAGCTTTCTTT
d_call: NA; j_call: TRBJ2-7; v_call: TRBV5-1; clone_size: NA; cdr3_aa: CASSKDSNPTYEQYF; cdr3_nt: TGCGCCAGCAGTAAAGACAGCAACCCCACCTACGAGCAGTACTTC
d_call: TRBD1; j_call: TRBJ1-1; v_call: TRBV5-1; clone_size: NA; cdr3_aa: CASSKTGQDTEAFF; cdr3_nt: TGCGCCAGCAGCAAGACAGGGCAGGACACTGAAGCTTTCTTT
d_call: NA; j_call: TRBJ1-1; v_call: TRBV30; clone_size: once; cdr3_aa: CAWSGTGKAFF; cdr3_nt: TGTGCCTGGAGCGGAACAGGGAAGGCTTTCTTT
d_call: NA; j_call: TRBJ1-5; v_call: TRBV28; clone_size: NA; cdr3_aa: CASSLRVESNQPQHF; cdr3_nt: TGTGCCAGCAGTTTACGGGTGGAGAGCAATCAGCCCCAGCATTTT
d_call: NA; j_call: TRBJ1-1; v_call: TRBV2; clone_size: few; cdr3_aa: CASKDSGNTEAFF; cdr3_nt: TGTGCCAGCAAGGACAGTGGGAACACTGAAGCTTTCTTT